This T cell receptor (beta chain) was observed in a study of technical replicates of blood from a handful of donors. J was trimmed by 4 bases and V by 2 bases; bases with no gene match: 21. The CDR3 has 21 amino acids. Germline CDR1 is SGHRS and CDR2 is YFSETQ. Sequencing was performed with immunoSEQ multiplex PCR; in TCRdb, only in-frame clones are kept and a portion is missing. The sample contains almost 70,000 clones, almost 95% of which appear only once. This sequence was found in a human donor in good health. The rearrangement links TRBV5-1 to TRBJ2-2, with 9 nucleotides matching TRBD1. The sequenced sample consisted of T cells isolated from PBMCs. The CDR3 loop reads CASSFSLTGTGIRAGTGELFF. The CDR3 nucleotides are TGCGCCAGCAGCTTTTCTCTAACCGGGACAGGGATACGCGCGGGCACCGGGGAGCTGTTTTTT. Full variable domain (missing parts from reference TRBV5-1 and TRBJ2-2): KAGVTQTPRYLIKTRGQQVTLSCSPISGHRSVSWYQQTPGQGLQFLFEYFSETQRNKGNFPGRFSGRQFSNSRSEMNVSTLELGDSALYLCASSFSLTGTGIRAGTGELFFGEGSRLTVL.